Each of the 14 T cell receptor beta chains below was sequenced from the same sample in a study of patients and donors after allogeneic stem cell transplantation. TCRdb ran MiXCR on the RT-PCR reads and lists one entry per CDR3 protein. The repertoire holds more than 75,000 distinct CDR3 sequences, with less than 5% as singletons. Sequences were obtained from blood, either unsorted or a sorted T cell fraction (not recorded which). The receptors shown here come from a human donor who was either an allogeneic HSCT recipient or a stem cell or donor lymphocyte infusion donor (not recorded which). It is not recorded whose cells these are; they may come from a transplant donor.

The sample holds many counts of this clonotype. The chain uses TRBV20-1 and TRBJ1-5, with D perhaps matching TRBD1 (6 bases). The CDR3 sequence is 17 residues long. The V gene's germline CDR1 is DFQATT and CDR2 SNEGSKA (reference sequence). Trimming left V 6 bases short and J 0 bases short, with 21 bases between. CDR3 in amino acids: CSAPTGPTVYSNQPQHF. CDR3 DNA sequence: TGCAGTGCGCCCACAGGGCCGACAGTGTATAGCAATCAGCCCCAGCATTTT.

This clonotype came up a few times. The chain couples TRBV20-1 to TRBJ2-3; D is possibly TRBD2 (6 bases). CDR3 length: 15 residues. Germline V gene lookup returns CDR1 DFQATT and CDR2 SNEGSKA (reference sequence). V was cut by 8 bases and J by 1 base, with 19 bases left in between. CDR3 loop: CSLTDYGGRTDTQYF. The CDR3 nucleotides are TGCAGTCTTACTGACTACGGGGGACGCACAGATACGCAGTATTTT.

This clonotype was detected many times. The CDR3 DNA sequence: TGTGCCAGCAGGTACAGGGTTGGCGAGCAGTACTTC. It codes for CASRYRVGEQYF. This chain connects TRBV5-6 to TRBJ2-7, with a possible D match to TRBD1 (6 bases). The CDR3 has 12 residues. In germline, CDR1 is SGHDT, CDR2 YYEEEE. The V end lost 5 bases, the J end lost 6 bases, and 12 bases lay between the germline ends.

In its sample, this clonotype was seen many times. This rearrangement joins TRBV9 to TRBJ2-5; D may be TRBD1 (5 bases). The CDR3 loop spans 15 amino acids. V was trimmed by 0 bases and J by 2 bases, leaving 11 bases between them. Germline assignment: CDR1 SGDLS and CDR2 YYNGEE. The CDR3 DNA sequence: TGTGCCAGCAGCGTAGAGGCAGGGATGCAAGAGACCCAGTACTTC. Its protein product is CASSVEAGMQETQYF.

This clonotype was seen ten or more times. This chain links TRBV7-8 with TRBJ1-6, with a tentative D call TRBD1 (5 bases). CDR1 is SGHVS and CDR2 is FQNEAQ in the germline V gene. The CDR3 has 14 amino acids. The V and J ends lost 5 bases and 9 bases respectively, with 14 bases between them. The CDR3 nucleotides are TGTGCCAGCAGCCGGGACGTGGGTCGTTCACCCCTCCACTTT. Its protein product is CASSRDVGRSPLHF.

This clonotype has a count of ten or more. V and J are TRBV20-1 and TRBJ2-5; 16 nucleotides align to TRBD2. Germline CDR1 DFQATT, CDR2 SNEGSKA (reference sequence). CDR3 length: 15 amino acids. The CDR3 spells CSTSGTSGREETQYF. The DNA for the CDR3 is TGCTCAACGTCCGGGACTAGCGGGAGGGAAGAGACCCAGTACTTC.

This clonotype was seen repeatedly, ten times or more. The chain joins TRBV5-4 to TRBJ2-6; D uncertain. The CDR3 runs 15 residues. V dropped 1 base and J dropped 0 bases, with 5 bases sitting between them. CDR1 is SGHNT and CDR2 is YYREEE in the germline V gene (reference sequence). CDR3 nucleotide sequence: TGTGCCAGCAGCTTGAGATCCTCTGGGGCCAACGTCCTGACTTTC. Translation: CASSLRSSGANVLTF.

This clonotype was detected many times. The chain employs TRBV2 and TRBJ1-2; perhaps TRBD1 as D (6 bases). V was trimmed by 9 bases and J by 4 bases, leaving 12 bases between them. CDR3 size: 12 residues. Germline lookup yields CDR1 SNHLY and CDR2 FYNNEI. The CDR3 loop reads CARNRASYGYTF. As DNA, the CDR3 is TGTGCCAGGAACAGGGCGAGCTATGGCTACACCTTC.

This clonotype came up a few times. J is TRBJ2-6 and V is TRBV7-9; the D gene is possibly TRBD1 (5 bases). Germline V lookup: CDR1 SEHNR, CDR2 FQNEAQ (reference sequence). Trimming removed 1 base from V and 4 bases from J, with 11 bases in between. CDR3 length equals 16 residues. Here the CDR3 DNA reads TGTGCCAGCAGCTTAGAACCAGGGTCAGGGGCCAACGTCCTGACTTTC. Protein product: CASSLEPGSGANVLTF.

This clonotype was found many times. V is TRBV20-1 and J is TRBJ2-1; the match to TRBD1 covers 9 bases. The CDR3 is 15 residues long. CDR1 and CDR2 from the germline V gene are DFQATT and SNEGSKA (reference sequence). The V segment lost 8 bases and the J segment 7 bases; nucleotides outside the gene matches: 15. The CDR3, as DNA: TGCAGTACCATTCAAACCGGGACAGGGAAGAATGAGCAGTTCTTC. It translates to CSTIQTGTGKNEQFF.

In its sample, this clonotype was seen many times. The chain carries TRBV30 and TRBJ2-7; 7 positions match TRBD2. V trimming: 3 bases; J trimming: 3 bases; junction bases outside the gene matches: 8. Germline CDR1 and CDR2: GTSNPN and SVGIG (reference sequence). This CDR3 has 14 amino acids. The CDR3 DNA is TGTGCCTGGAGGGCTGGCGGGAGAGGCTACGAGCAGTACTTC. This translates into CAWRAGGRGYEQYF. The variable domain in full, completed from reference TRBV30 and TRBJ2-7, reads SQTIHQWPATLVQPVGSPLSLECTVEGTSNPNLYWYRQAAGRGLQLLFYSVGIGQISSEVPQNLSASRPQDRQFILSSKKLLLSDSGFYLCAWRAGGRGYEQYFGPGTRLTVT.

At least ten counts were recorded for this clonotype. This CDR3 reads CASSSLSDNQPQHF. The CDR3 coding sequence is TGTGCCAGCAGCTCTCTCTCGGATAATCAGCCCCAGCATTTT. The rearrangement uses TRBV28 and TRBJ1-5; no clear D. The CDR3 is made up of 14 amino acids. The V end lost 6 bases, the J end lost 4 bases, and 13 bases lay between the germline ends. The germline gives CDR1 MDHEN, CDR2 SYDVKM.

This clonotype was picked up many times. The V and J genes are TRBV3-1 and TRBJ1-1; 9 bases align to TRBD1. Trimming took 11 bases from V and 4 from J; bases not matched to a gene: 8. The germline V gene has CDR1 LGHDT and CDR2 YNNKEL (reference sequence). The CDR3 length is 13 residues. This CDR3 is CASLRTGATEAFF. Here the CDR3 DNA reads TGTGCCTCCCTTAGGACAGGGGCCACTGAAGCTTTCTTT.

This clonotype was counted a few times. The gene calls are TRBV19 and TRBJ2-7; the D gene is possibly TRBD1 (6 bases). Germline CDR1 LNHDA, CDR2 SQIVND (reference sequence). CDR3 size: 13 residues. V lost 6 bases and J 2 bases, leaving 11 bases between the germline ends. The CDR3 spells CASSEGDTYEQYF. CDR3 in DNA: TGTGCCAGTAGCGAGGGGGACACCTACGAGCAGTACTTC.